This passage covers 24 T cell receptor beta chains from one sample sequenced in a study of neurological immune-mediated disorders. One entry per CDR3 protein results from TCRdb running MiXCR on the 5' RACE reads. This sample has around 70,000 distinct CDR3 sequences, with 4% to 6% found just once. Sequencing was done on a sample of PBMCs. The receptors here all came from a woman aged 25-40 years with multiple sclerosis.

Turning to this clonotype: This clone may be a read error of a much larger clone one base away. V and J are TRBV5-1 and TRBJ1-2; D remains ambiguous. Per the germline V gene, CDR1 is SGHRS and CDR2 is YFSETQ. The CDR3 extends over 14 amino acids. The ends were cut back, 5 bases at V and 0 bases at J, with 11 bases in the middle. In nucleotides, the CDR3 is TGCGCCAGCAGTATTTCGTTAGCTAACTATGGCTACACCTTC. Translating it yields CASSISLANYGYTF.

In this sample, this clonotype turned up many times. The V call is TRBV12-3 or TRBV12-4, the J call TRBJ2-3; 8 bases are shared with TRBD2. The CDR3 spans 14 residues. The V gene end was trimmed by 5 bases and the J gene end by 5 bases; junction bases not matched to a gene: 6. This CDR3 is CASSPNLAGDTQYF. The CDR3 nucleotides are TGTGCCAGCAGTCCCAACCTAGCGGGAGATACGCAGTATTTT.

This clonotype came up many times. This chain uses TRBV3-1 with TRBJ1-1; D not certain. The length of the CDR3 is 12 residues. V lost 6 bases to trimming and J lost 5 bases, with 10 bases between them. Per the germline V gene, CDR1 is LGHDT and CDR2 is YNNKEL (reference sequence). This CDR3 is CASSPGKTEAFF. CDR3 nucleotides: TGTGCCAGCAGTCCCGGTAAGACTGAAGCTTTCTTT. The whole variable domain, remainder taken from reference TRBV3-1 and TRBJ1-1, is DTAVSQTPKYLVTQMGNDKSIKCEQNLGHDTMYWYKQDSKKFLKIMFSYNNKELIINETVPNRFSPKSPDKAHLNLHINSLELGDSAVYFCASSPGKTEAFFGQGTRLTVV.

This clonotype has at least ten counts. The chain recombines TRBV5-6 with TRBJ2-2; TRBD1 aligns across 8 bases. There are 15 residues in the CDR3. Trimming at V came to 3 bases and at J to 1 base, leaving 2 bases not matched to a gene. Germline V gene sequence: CDR1 SGHDT, CDR2 YYEEEE. The CDR3 sequence: CASSWGTGNTGELFF. CDR3 bases: TGTGCCAGCAGCTGGGGGACAGGGAACACCGGGGAGCTGTTTTTT.

J is TRBJ1-1 and V is TRBV2, with D unresolved. The germline gives CDR1 SNHLY, CDR2 FYNNEI. The CDR3 length is 13 residues. V was pared by 4 bases and J by 9 bases, with 15 bases between. CDR3 residues: CASSVGNLSKAFF. As DNA, the CDR3 is TGTGCCAGCAGTGTAGGAAACCTCTCGAAAGCTTTCTTT.

This clonotype has ten or more counts. V gene TRBV10-3 combines with J gene TRBJ1-1, with D perhaps matching TRBD1 (6 bases). This CDR3 spans 13 amino acids. Per germline, CDR1 ENHRY and CDR2 SYGVKD. V lost 6 bases and J 6 bases, leaving 14 bases between the germline ends. The CDR3 DNA is TGTGCCATCAGGAACAGGGAAAAAGCTGAAGCTTTCTTT. It translates to CAIRNREKAEAFF.

This clonotype has at least ten counts. The chain carries TRBV2 and TRBJ2-1; possible D gene TRBD2, 6 bases. This CDR3 spans 15 amino acids. Germline loops: CDR1 SNHLY, CDR2 FYNNEI. The germline V and J ends were trimmed by 2 bases and 8 bases, with 16 bases remaining between them. DNA of the CDR3: TGTGCCAGCAGTGAAACTAGCTCCCGCGGTGATGAGCAGTTCTTC. Translated, it gives CASSETSSRGDEQFF. Full variable domain (remainder filled in from reference TRBV2 and TRBJ2-1): EPEVTQTPSHQVTQMGQEVILRCVPISNHLYFYWYRQILGQKVEFLVSFYNNEISEKSEIFDDQFSVERPDGSNFTLKIRSTKLEDSAMYFCASSETSSRGDEQFFGPGTRLTVL.

The sample holds many counts of this clonotype. This chain links TRBV20-1 with TRBJ2-7; D possibly matches TRBD1 or TRBD2 (5 bases each). The ends were cut back, 7 bases at V and 0 bases at J, with 13 bases in the middle. CDR1 is DFQATT and CDR2 is SNEGSKA in the germline V gene (reference sequence). The CDR3 has 13 amino acids. The CDR3 bases are TGCAGTGGGACGGGACGGCACTCCTACGAGCAGTACTTC. It yields the protein CSGTGRHSYEQYF.

This clonotype has ten or more counts. The rearrangement links TRBV7-2 to TRBJ2-3; a weak D match, TRBD2 (5 bases). The V gene's germline CDR1 is SGHTA and CDR2 FQGNSA. Trimming removed 5 bases at V and 4 bases at J, with 16 bases between. The CDR3 length is 15 residues. The CDR3 protein is CASSPGYSWSDTQYF. For the CDR3, the DNA is TGTGCCAGCAGCCCGGGATACTCATGGTCAGATACGCAGTATTTT.

At least ten counts were recorded for this clonotype. The rearrangement uses TRBV24-1 and TRBJ2-3; TRBD2 agrees at 9 bases. CDR1 and CDR2 (germline): KGHDR, SFDVKD. The CDR3 has 16 amino acids. J gave up 4 bases and V 4 bases, and 8 bases lay outside the gene matches. DNA of the CDR3: TGTGCCACCAGTGACCCGACTAGCGGAGGTCCAGATACGCAGTATTTT. Translation gives CATSDPTSGGPDTQYF.

This clonotype is labeled medium-sized. The chain is built from TRBV7-6 and TRBJ2-1, with no clear D. V gave up 4 bases and J gave up 7 bases, with 8 bases separating them. CDR1 and CDR2 (germline): SGHVS, FNYEAQ. This CDR3 region has 12 residues. CDR3 coding DNA: TGTGCCAGCAGCTCCAATATGAATGAGCAGTTCTTC. This translates into CASSSNMNEQFF.

This clonotype was recorded many times. This chain connects TRBV3-1 to TRBJ2-5; 8 nucleotides align to TRBD1. V was pared by 2 bases and J by 5 bases, with 7 bases of the junction left unmatched. This CDR3 region has 15 residues. Looked up from germline, CDR1 is LGHDT and CDR2 is YNNKEL (reference sequence). CDR3 protein: CASSQQTGVGETQYF. The CDR3 DNA reads TGTGCCAGCAGCCAACAGACAGGGGTTGGGGAGACCCAGTACTTC.

This clonotype was counted many times. The chain is built from TRBV20-1 and TRBJ2-3; D unresolved. Germline loops: CDR1 DFQATT, CDR2 SNEGSKA (reference sequence). Trimming removed 3 bases at V and 2 bases at J, with 6 bases between. There are 12 residues in the CDR3. CDR3 sequence: CSARENTDTQYF. In DNA, the CDR3 is TGCAGTGCTAGGGAAAACACAGATACGCAGTATTTT.

This clonotype was picked up many times. The V call is TRBV6-2 or TRBV6-3, the J call TRBJ1-5; D gene uncertain. This CDR3 is 14 amino acids long. Looked up from germline, CDR1 is MNHEY and CDR2 is SVGEGT. Between the trimmed V and J ends, which lost 6 bases and 2 bases, there was a span of 11 bases. The CDR3: CASSPALGNQPQHF. The CDR3 DNA is TGTGCCAGCAGCCCCGCCTTGGGCAATCAGCCCCAGCATTTT.

In this sample, this clonotype turned up many times. The rearrangement joins TRBV7-9 to TRBJ2-3; no clear D. The CDR3 runs to 13 residues. The V end lost 1 base, the J end lost 6 bases, and 8 bases lay between the germline ends. Germline V gene sequence: CDR1 SEHNR, CDR2 FQNEAQ (reference sequence). For the CDR3, the DNA is TGTGCCAGCAGCTTAGTATTGCGGGATACGCAGTATTTT. Translating it yields CASSLVLRDTQYF.

In this sample, this clonotype turned up many times. The J gene is TRBJ2-2, the V gene TRBV10-3; D gene unclear. CDR1 and CDR2 (germline): ENHRY, SYGVKD. The CDR3 loop spans 13 amino acids. V lost 2 bases to trimming and J lost 8 bases, with 9 bases between them. This chain's CDR3 is CAISEGRRGELFF. CDR3 nucleotides: TGTGCCATCAGTGAGGGCCGCCGGGGGGAGCTGTTTTTT.

This clonotype was recorded a few times. The chain recombines TRBV12-3 or TRBV12-4 with TRBJ2-1; 7 bases match TRBD1. V trimming: 6 bases; J trimming: 6 bases; junction bases outside the gene matches: 8. This CDR3 is built from 14 residues. CDR3 protein: CASSQGVFLNEQFF. The CDR3, as DNA: TGTGCCAGCAGCCAGGGGGTATTCCTCAATGAGCAGTTCTTC.

The chain uses TRBV5-1 and TRBJ2-3; D might be TRBD1 or TRBD2, each matching 7 bases. CDR1 is SGHRS, CDR2 YFSETQ, per germline. The CDR3 sequence is 14 residues long. V dropped 3 bases and J dropped 5 bases, with 13 bases sitting between them. The CDR3 DNA is TGCGCCAGCAGCTCATTCAGGGGGGGAGATACGCAGTATTTT. Residues: CASSSFRGGDTQYF.

This clonotype came up many times. The V call is TRBV29-1, the J call TRBJ1-4; 9 bases are shared with TRBD1. Germline CDR1 reads SQVTM; CDR2 reads ANQGSEA. The ends lost 5 bases at V and 7 bases at J; junction bases unmatched: 5. This CDR3 is built from 13 residues. The CDR3 here is CSVRGQGSEKLFF. The CDR3 DNA follows: TGCAGCGTTCGGGGACAGGGTAGTGAAAAACTGTTTTTT.

At least ten counts were recorded for this clonotype. The chain employs TRBV2 and TRBJ1-2; D remains ambiguous. The CDR3 covers 14 residues. V was clipped by 10 bases and J by 4 bases, with 19 bases between them. Germline CDR1 reads SNHLY; CDR2 reads FYNNEI. The DNA of the CDR3 is TGTGCCACCTTCCCGGACGGTAACCCCTATGGCTACACCTTC. Amino acids: CATFPDGNPYGYTF.

In this sample, this clonotype turned up many times. The chain couples TRBV6-2 or TRBV6-3 to TRBJ2-2, with 11 bases lining up with TRBD1. The CDR3 runs 17 residues. The V and J ends lost 6 bases and 7 bases, in that order; junction bases with no gene match: 13. Germline assignment: CDR1 MNHEY and CDR2 SVGEGT. The CDR3 DNA follows: TGTGCCAGCAGAGGGACCGCGGACAGGGGGCAAGGCGGGGAGCTGTTTTTT. Translation: CASRGTADRGQGGELFF.

This chain joins TRBV28 and TRBJ2-7; 11 bases match TRBD2. The CDR3 consists of 20 residues. Germline loops: CDR1 MDHEN, CDR2 SYDVKM. Unmatched junction bases numbered 19, after V lost 5 bases and J lost 1 base. The CDR3 region is CASSPPPKLAGVPRSYEQYF. The DNA of the CDR3 is TGTGCCAGCAGTCCACCCCCGAAACTAGCGGGGGTCCCTCGGTCCTACGAGCAGTACTTC. Filled out from reference TRBV28 and TRBJ2-7, the complete variable domain reads DVKVTQSSRYLVKRTGEKVFLECVQDMDHENMFWYRQDPGLGLRLIYFSYDVKMKEKGDIPEGYSVSREKKERFSLILESASTNQTSMYLCASSPPPKLAGVPRSYEQYFGPGTRLTVT.

This clonotype appeared many times. This rearrangement joins TRBV5-1 to TRBJ2-3; D is perhaps TRBD2 (7 bases). Germline CDR1 SGHRS, CDR2 YFSETQ. Trimming cost V 4 bases and J 0 bases, with 15 bases left between them. The CDR3 length is 16 residues. The CDR3 spells CASSKDRGASTDTQYF. In DNA form, the CDR3 reads TGCGCCAGCAGCAAGGACCGGGGGGCAAGCACAGATACGCAGTATTTT.

The CDR3 DNA reads as TGTGCCAGCAGCTTAGAACGCAGTTCTGAGCAGTTCTTC. Its translation: CASSLERSSEQFF. This sequence joins TRBV11-2 and TRBJ2-1; no clear D gene. The CDR3 has 13 residues. The V gene's germline CDR1 is SGHAT and CDR2 FQNNGV. V was cut by 0 bases and J by 9 bases, with 9 bases left in between.